This is a list of T cell receptor beta chains from one sample in a study of T cell responses to AZD1222 COVID-19 vaccine. Clones were read by immunoSEQ multiplex PCR, and TCRdb kept only the in-frame ones, dropping some. The sample shows 150,000 to 200,000 clones, 87% of them seen only once. Material: peripheral blood, obtained on day 0 of AZD1222 vaccination. The receptors come from an adult in good health. Both conserved end residues are part of each CDR3. D genes are given only for firm matches. Size tells how often a clone was seen (once, few, many) or the class of an expanded clone, and some rows leave it out.

V gene	D gene	clone size	J gene	CDR3 length	CDR3 protein	CDR3 DNA
TRBV7-2	.	.	TRBJ2-7	16	CASIRSWRAGNYEQYF	TGTGCCAGCATCAGAAGCTGGCGGGCGGGCAACTACGAGCAGTACTTC
TRBV11-2	.	once	TRBJ1-1	14	CASRIGEMNTEAFF	TGTGCCAGCAGAATTGGTGAGATGAACACTGAAGCTTTCTTT
TRBV7-6	TRBD1	.	TRBJ1-5	13	CASSPQGGQPQHF	TGTGCCAGCAGCCCACAGGGGGGACAGCCCCAGCATTTT
TRBV9	.	.	TRBJ1-2	14	CASSVEKGSARYTF	TGTGCCAGCAGCGTAGAAAAGGGGAGCGCGCGCTACACCTTC
TRBV19	.	.	TRBJ1-5	15	CASSIYGQANQPQHF	TGTGCCAGTAGTATCTATGGGCAGGCTAATCAGCCCCAGCATTTT
TRBV5-1	.	.	TRBJ2-3	15	CASSLGVGGTDTQYF	TGCGCCAGCAGCTTGGGGGTAGGAGGTACAGATACGCAGTATTTT
TRBV5-5	TRBD1	.	TRBJ1-5	16	CASSWTGGTSNQPQHF	TGTGCCAGCAGCTGGACAGGGGGGACTAGCAATCAGCCCCAGCATTTT
TRBV19	TRBD1	.	TRBJ2-7	15	CASSLGTGMGYEQYF	TGTGCCAGTTCGCTCGGGACAGGCATGGGCTACGAGCAGTACTTC
TRBV30	TRBD1	.	TRBJ2-7	12	CAWSGTGVEQYF	TGTGCCTGGAGTGGGACAGGGGTCGAGCAGTACTTC
TRBV5-1	.	few	TRBJ2-7	14	CASSFGQAGGEQYF	TGCGCCAGCAGCTTTGGACAGGCGGGAGGCGAGCAGTACTTC
TRBV3-1/TRBV3-2	TRBD1	.	TRBJ2-1	13	CASSQSPGQGKFF	TGTGCCAGCAGCCAAAGCCCCGGACAGGGGAAGTTCTTC
TRBV29-1	.	.	TRBJ1-3	14	CSVLSTGAGNTIYF	TGCAGCGTTCTTTCTACGGGAGCTGGAAACACCATATATTTT
TRBV6-5	.	.	TRBJ1-2	13	CASSYLGTYGYTF	TGTGCCAGCAGTTACTTGGGCACCTATGGCTACACCTTC
TRBV27	TRBD1	.	TRBJ1-1	14	CASSLGDRHTEAFF	TGTGCCAGCAGTTTAGGGGACAGACACACTGAAGCTTTCTTT
TRBV18	.	.	TRBJ2-7	15	CASSQRQDGSYEQYF	TGTGCCAGCTCACAACGACAGGACGGTTCCTACGAGCAGTACTTC